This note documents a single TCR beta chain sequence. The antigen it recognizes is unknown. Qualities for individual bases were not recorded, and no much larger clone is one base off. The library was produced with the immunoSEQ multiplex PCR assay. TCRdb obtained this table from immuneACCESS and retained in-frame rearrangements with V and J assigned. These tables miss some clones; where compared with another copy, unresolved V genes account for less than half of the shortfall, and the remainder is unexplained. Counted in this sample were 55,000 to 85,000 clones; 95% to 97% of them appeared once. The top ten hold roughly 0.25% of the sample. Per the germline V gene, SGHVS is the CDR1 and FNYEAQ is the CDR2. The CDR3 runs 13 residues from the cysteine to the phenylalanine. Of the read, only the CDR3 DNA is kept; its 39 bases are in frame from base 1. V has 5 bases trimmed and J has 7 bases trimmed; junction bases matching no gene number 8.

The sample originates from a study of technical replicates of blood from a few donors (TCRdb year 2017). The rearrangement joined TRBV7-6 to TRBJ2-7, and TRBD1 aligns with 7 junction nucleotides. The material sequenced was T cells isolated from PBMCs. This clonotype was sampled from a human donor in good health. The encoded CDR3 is CASSPTGKGEQYF. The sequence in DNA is TGTGCCAGCAGCCCGACAGGGAAGGGTGAGCAGTACTTC. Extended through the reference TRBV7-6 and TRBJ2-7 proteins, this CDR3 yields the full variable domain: GAGVSQSPRYKVTKRGQDVALRCDPISGHVSLYWYRQALGQGPEFLTYFNYEAQQDKSGLPNDRFSAERPEGSISTLTIQRTEQRDSAMYRCASSPTGKGEQYFGPGTRLTVT.